These 29 T cell receptor beta chains were sequenced from one sample in a study of T cell responses to AZD1222 COVID-19 vaccine. The protocol was immunoSEQ multiplex PCR, while the TCRdb copy is restricted to in-frame clones and leaves out a portion. This table holds around 130,000 clones, over 75% found once. The source was peripheral blood, collected on day 0 of AZD1222 vaccination. Receptors were obtained from an adult in good health.

V and J are TRBV5-6 and TRBJ1-4; 7 bases are a match to TRBD1. V lost 5 bases to trimming and J lost 7 bases; unmatched junction nucleotides: 11. The CDR3 sequence is 15 residues long. CDR1 is SGHDT, CDR2 YYEEEE, per germline. The CDR3 region has the DNA TGTGCCAGCAGTCTTTGGACAGGTGTTTTTGAAAAACTGTTTTTT. Translation: CASSLWTGVFEKLFF.

This CDR3 reads CASRGALTDTQYF. DNA for the CDR3: TGTGCCAGTAGGGGGGCTTTGACAGATACGCAGTATTTT. This chain links TRBV19 with TRBJ2-3; a weak D match, TRBD1 (6 bases). The CDR3 runs to 13 residues. Germline V gene lookup returns CDR1 LNHDA and CDR2 SQIVND (reference sequence). Trimming cost V 6 bases and J 3 bases, with 10 bases left between them.

V usage is TRBV7-8 and J usage is TRBJ1-5; D is uncertain. The CDR3 is made up of 16 amino acids. The germline V and J ends were trimmed by 2 bases and 3 bases, with 14 bases remaining between them. Germline V gene lookup returns CDR1 SGHVS and CDR2 FQNEAQ. The CDR3 region is CASSLRQSITNQPQHF. The DNA of the CDR3 is TGTGCCAGCAGCTTACGACAAAGTATTACCAATCAGCCCCAGCATTTT.

The J gene is TRBJ1-2, the V gene TRBV7-2, with D tentatively TRBD1 (5 bases). CDR1 SGHTA and CDR2 FQGNSA come from the germline V gene. This CDR3 spans 13 amino acids. The germline V and J ends were trimmed by 2 bases and 8 bases, with 12 bases remaining between them. The CDR3 DNA reads as TGTGCCAGCAGCTTATCTGCAGGGCCCGGCTACACCTTC. Translating gives CASSLSAGPGYTF. Together with reference TRBV7-2 and TRBJ1-2, the CDR3 gives the full variable domain: GAGVSQSPSNKVTEKGKDVELRCDPISGHTALYWYRQSLGQGLEFLIYFQGNSAPDKSGLPSDRFSAERTGGSVSTLTIQRTQQEDSAVYLCASSLSAGPGYTFGSGTRLTVV.

The chain has TRBV10-3 and TRBJ1-2; D is possibly TRBD1 (6 bases). Germline V gives CDR1 ENHRY, CDR2 SYGVKD. The CDR3 sequence is 13 residues long. The V gene lost 6 bases and the J gene lost 8 bases, with 16 bases spanning the gap. The CDR3 region is CAIRAGTPEGYTF. DNA for the CDR3: TGTGCCATCAGGGCCGGGACACCTGAGGGCTACACCTTC.

This chain uses TRBV27 with TRBJ2-2; TRBD2 agrees at 7 bases. Germline CDR1 is MNHEY and CDR2 is SMNVEV (reference sequence). The length of the CDR3 is 17 residues. V lost 3 bases to trimming and J lost 6 bases; unmatched junction nucleotides: 13. Here the CDR3 reads CASSFPPAGEWPGELFF. The DNA for the CDR3 is TGTGCCAGCAGTTTCCCCCCTGCGGGAGAATGGCCCGGGGAGCTGTTTTTT.

This clone was counted a few times. The genes are TRBV29-1 and TRBJ2-2, with 7 bases fitting TRBD1. Trimming cost V 6 bases and J 4 bases; bases outside gene matches: 2. Germline V lookup: CDR1 SQVTM, CDR2 ANQGSEA. The CDR3 contains 12 residues. The CDR3 spells CSVGQRTGELFF. The CDR3 bases are TGCAGCGTGGGACAGCGCACCGGGGAGCTGTTTTTT.

This clone was found once. The DNA for the CDR3 is TGTGCCACAGGACAGGGAGGCCAGCCCCAGCATTTT. This codes for CATGQGGQPQHF. J is TRBJ1-5 and V is TRBV24-1; 8 nucleotides agree with TRBD1. The CDR3 runs 12 residues. Trimming cost V 10 bases and J 7 bases; bases outside gene matches: 5. CDR1 and CDR2 (germline): KGHDR, SFDVKD.

The rearrangement joins TRBV11-3 to TRBJ1-1; 8 bases are a match to TRBD1. Germline-derived CDR1 and CDR2 are SGHNT and YENEEA. With V trimmed by 5 bases and J by 4 bases, 24 bases remained unmatched. The CDR3 has 20 amino acids. CDR3 DNA: TGTGCCAGCAGCCCCCGAGCAGGGGGCTCCGTCCTAGGTCTGGGCACTGAAGCTTTCTTT. Translating gives CASSPRAGGSVLGLGTEAFF.

The V gene is TRBV2, the J gene TRBJ1-1; D is unclear. CDR3 length: 11 amino acids. Trimming stripped 5 bases from V and 3 bases from J, with 4 bases between. The germline gives CDR1 SNHLY, CDR2 FYNNEI. The CDR3 region is CASSTDTEAFF. CDR3 nucleotide sequence: TGTGCCAGCAGTACCGACACTGAAGCTTTCTTT.

The chain carries TRBV19 and TRBJ1-2, with D maybe TRBD1 (6 bases). Germline V gives CDR1 LNHDA, CDR2 SQIVND (reference sequence). The CDR3 is made up of 15 amino acids. The V end was cut by 5 bases, the J end by 4 bases, with 17 bases between. The CDR3 region is CASSSTLDRSYGYTF. The CDR3, as DNA: TGTGCCAGTAGTTCAACGCTAGACAGGTCCTATGGCTACACCTTC. The full variable domain, its missing parts supplied by reference TRBV19 and TRBJ1-2, is DGGITQSPKYLFRKEGQNVTLSCEQNLNHDAMYWYRQDPGQGLRLIYYSQIVNDFQKGDIAEGYSVSREKKESFPLTVTSAQKNPTAFYLCASSSTLDRSYGYTFGSGTRLTVV.

The V and J genes are TRBV12-3 or TRBV12-4 and TRBJ2-7; no clear D gene. The CDR3 consists of 11 residues. The V gene lost 5 bases and the J gene lost 6 bases, with 8 bases spanning the gap. This CDR3 reads CASSLGSEQYF. The CDR3 DNA reads as TGTGCCAGCAGTCTGGGATCCGAGCAGTACTTC.

V and J are TRBV7-9 and TRBJ2-1; a weak D match, TRBD2 (5 bases). In germline, CDR1 is SEHNR, CDR2 FQNEAQ (reference sequence). Trimming pared 3 bases from V and 3 bases from J, leaving 15 bases between. The CDR3 is made up of 16 amino acids. The CDR3 nucleotides are TGTGCCAGCAGCTTCGTCCCTGGACTCCACTACAATGAGCAGTTCTTC. Amino acid sequence: CASSFVPGLHYNEQFF.

This sequence joins TRBV6-4 and TRBJ1-5, with D unclear. V lost 7 bases, J lost 0 bases, and 10 bases lay in between. Germline-derived CDR1 and CDR2 are MRHNA and SNTAGT. This CDR3 is 14 amino acids long. In DNA, the CDR3 is TGTGCCAGCATCAGAGTGAATAGCAATCAGCCCCAGCATTTT. Translating it yields CASIRVNSNQPQHF.

This clone was detected a few times. This chain uses TRBV2 with TRBJ1-2, with D hard to call. Germline values: CDR1 SNHLY, CDR2 FYNNEI. This CDR3 comprises 14 residues. Trimming took off 6 bases at V and 4 bases at J, with 15 bases between the two ends. CDR3 in amino acids: CASRRKGRTYGYTF. CDR3 sequence (DNA): TGTGCCAGCAGGAGGAAGGGCAGGACCTATGGCTACACCTTC.

The rearrangement joins TRBV6-6 to TRBJ2-1; perhaps TRBD1 as D (6 bases). Deletions cut 5 bases from V and 6 bases from J, with 17 bases between. Germline loops: CDR1 MNHNY, CDR2 SVGAGI (reference sequence). CDR3 size: 15 residues. This chain's CDR3 is CASSTSRGNGNEQFF. DNA of the CDR3: TGTGCCAGCAGTACAAGCAGGGGTAATGGCAATGAGCAGTTCTTC.

This chain connects TRBV19 to TRBJ1-1; D is ambiguous. V lost 5 bases, J lost 2 bases, and 6 bases lay in between. This CDR3 region has 12 residues. Germline values: CDR1 LNHDA, CDR2 SQIVND (reference sequence). In DNA, the CDR3 is TGTGCCAGTAGTGTCATAAACACTGAAGCTTTCTTT. Its protein product is CASSVINTEAFF.

The gene calls are TRBV19 and TRBJ1-1; 7 bases map to TRBD1. The V gene end was trimmed by 5 bases and the J gene end by 1 base; junction bases not matched to a gene: 16. The CDR3 contains 18 residues. CDR1 is LNHDA, CDR2 SQIVND, per germline (reference sequence). The CDR3 DNA reads as TGTGCCAGTAGTTCCCGACTGAGGCGGACAGGTGAGAACACTGAAGCTTTCTTT. This sequence encodes CASSSRLRRTGENTEAFF.

The genes are TRBV5-1 and TRBJ1-1, with D tentatively TRBD1 (5 bases). Between the trimmed V and J ends, which lost 3 bases and 8 bases, there was a span of 11 bases. CDR1 is SGHRS, CDR2 YFSETQ, per germline. This CDR3 contains 12 residues. The CDR3 reads CASSSWGVEAFF. The CDR3 DNA reads as TGCGCCAGCAGCTCATGGGGGGTGGAAGCTTTCTTT.

The chain has TRBV30 and TRBJ1-3; perhaps TRBD1 as D (5 bases). Trimming removed 0 bases from V and 4 bases from J, with 16 bases in between. The CDR3 has 16 residues. CDR1 and CDR2 from the germline V gene are GTSNPN and SVGIG (reference sequence). This CDR3 is CAWSVRTLGRGNTIYF. The CDR3 bases are TGTGCCTGGAGTGTACGGACACTTGGGAGGGGAAACACCATATATTTT.

The V call is TRBV11-3, the J call TRBJ2-4, with D possibly being TRBD2 (6 bases). V dropped 6 bases and J dropped 8 bases, with 17 bases sitting between them. From germline, CDR1 is SGHNT and CDR2 YENEEA. The CDR3 has 14 residues. The CDR3 coding sequence is TGTGCCAGCAGTAGGGCGCGGGGTCGGCACATTCAGTACTTC. Amino acid sequence: CASSRARGRHIQYF.

This chain links TRBV12-3 or TRBV12-4 with TRBJ2-2, with a possible D match to TRBD2 (7 bases). Trimming shortened V by 10 bases and J by 6 bases, and 12 bases separated the two germline ends. CDR3 length: 12 residues. CDR3 loop: CATRGGAGELFF. The CDR3 DNA is TGTGCCACCCGAGGGGGGGCCGGGGAGCTGTTTTTT.

The CDR3 nucleotides read TGTGCCAGCAGTCCTGCTGGGACAGCCTCAGCTAACTATGGCTACACCTTC. As protein: CASSPAGTASANYGYTF. The V and J genes are TRBV6-4 and TRBJ1-2; 7 bases fit TRBD1. This CDR3 comprises 17 residues. In germline, CDR1 is MRHNA, CDR2 SNTAGT. V shed 5 bases, J shed 0 bases, and the junction held 12 bases outside the gene matches.

The chain recombines TRBV3-1 (or the pseudogene TRBV3-2) with TRBJ1-4, with D uncertain. Germline values: CDR1 LGHDT, CDR2 YNNKEL (reference sequence). V lost 1 base to trimming and J lost 7 bases, with 10 bases between them. This CDR3 has 14 residues. CDR3 residues: CASSQAAGGEKLFF. CDR3 sequence (DNA): TGTGCCAGCAGCCAAGCAGCGGGAGGTGAAAAACTGTTTTTT.

V gene TRBV7-3 combines with J gene TRBJ2-3; the D call may be TRBD1 or TRBD2 (5 bases each). The ends were cut back, 4 bases at V and 5 bases at J, with 7 bases in the middle. Germline values: CDR1 SGHTA, CDR2 FQGTGA. The CDR3 runs 12 residues. The CDR3 nucleotides read TGTGCCAGCAGCTGGGACCGAGATACGCAGTATTTT. It encodes CASSWDRDTQYF.

The rearrangement uses TRBV20-1 and TRBJ2-7; possibly TRBD1 for D (6 bases). Germline assignment: CDR1 DFQATT and CDR2 SNEGSKA (reference sequence). Trimming took 3 bases from V and 6 from J, leaving 18 bases between them. This CDR3 is 14 amino acids long. Written as DNA, the CDR3 is TGCAGTGCTAGTCGGACAGCCGTCTTTGCCGAGCAGTACTTC. It specifies CSASRTAVFAEQYF.

The chain carries TRBV21-1 and TRBJ2-7; TRBD1, the D gene given by the table, was not confirmed from the DNA. TRBV21-1 is a pseudogene locus. This CDR3 contains 17 residues. This chain's CDR3 is CASSKEQGRDRDSEQYF. Written as DNA, the CDR3 is TGTGCCAGCAGCAAAGAACAAGGGCGGGACAGGGACAGCGAGCAGTACTTC.

V usage is TRBV7-3 and J usage is TRBJ1-5; maybe TRBD1 (6 bases). Germline CDR1 and CDR2: SGHTA and FQGTGA. This CDR3 spans 15 amino acids. Trimming shortened V by 1 base and J by 2 bases, and 9 bases separated the two germline ends. This chain's CDR3 is CASSLIAGGNQPQHF. Here the CDR3 DNA reads TGTGCCAGCAGCTTAATTGCAGGGGGCAATCAGCCCCAGCATTTT.

This clone was picked up one time. The V gene is TRBV11-2, the J gene TRBJ1-2; TRBD1 matches at 7 bases. The junction had 1 base not matched to a gene; V was cut back by 4 bases and J by 2 bases. Per germline, CDR1 SGHAT and CDR2 FQNNGV. The CDR3 contains 13 residues. The CDR3: CASSSTGNYGYTF. CDR3 DNA sequence: TGTGCCAGCAGCTCGACAGGGAACTATGGCTACACCTTC.